The T cell receptor beta chain described here comes from a study of blood T cell repertoires in COVID-19. Study details: Some COVID-19 samples were acute and others convalescent; all came from the United States, Italy and Spain.

The CDR3 consists of 12 residues. V shed 2 bases and J shed 6 bases, with 7 bases lying between them. The germline gives CDR1 SGHNT, CDR2 YYREEE (reference sequence). The repertoire was sequenced with immunoSEQ multiplex PCR; TCRdb's copy has only in-frame clones and lacks some. This table holds about 250,000 clones, approximately 90% found once. The TCR originated in a woman under 40 with COVID-19, enrolled during active disease. The chain carries TRBV5-4 and TRBJ2-3; D not resolved. The sample was peripheral blood. CDR3 in amino acids: CASSFQSDTQYF. The CDR3 bases are TGTGCCAGCAGCTTCCAGTCGGATACGCAGTATTTT.